The 25 T cell receptor beta chains listed next were all sequenced from one sample in a study of preoperative IRX-2 immunotherapy in early breast cancer. Assay: immunoSEQ multiplex PCR; the TCRdb copy retains only in-frame clones and omits some. Of 25,000 to 30,000 clones in the sample, over 75% are singletons; the top ten hold 3% to 3.5%. The treatment was: preoperative locoregional IRX-2 cytokine immunotherapy. Sampling was performed from a patient treated with IRX-2 immunotherapy. The receptors were sampled from a human donor with breast cancer.

The chain couples TRBV7-1 to TRBJ2-1; 7 positions agree with TRBD1. TRBV7-1 is marked as an open reading frame, function uncertain. After removal of 4 bases from V and 7 bases from J, the junction contained 10 bases not matched to a gene. The CDR3 sequence is 15 residues long. The CDR3 region is CASSLRDRVPNEQFF. CDR3 bases: TGTGCCAGCAGCTTAAGAGACAGGGTACCAAATGAGCAGTTCTTC.

A single count supports this clone. The rearrangement links TRBV19 to TRBJ1-4; the D gene is possibly TRBD1 (6 bases). Germline V gene sequence: CDR1 LNHDA, CDR2 SQIVND (reference sequence). The CDR3 covers 14 residues. V was clipped by 5 bases and J by 6 bases, with 13 bases between them. The CDR3 region has the DNA TGTGCCAGTAGTGTCGACAGGTGGGATGAAAAACTGTTTTTT. Translating it yields CASSVDRWDEKLFF.

DNA for the CDR3: TGCGCCAGCAGCGGGTTCCTCATCGGGGAGACCCAGTACTTC. Its protein product is CASSGFLIGETQYF. The rearrangement uses TRBV5-1 and TRBJ2-5; D unclear. The V end lost 4 bases, the J end lost 5 bases, and 15 bases lay between the germline ends. The germline V gene encodes CDR1 SGHRS and CDR2 YFSETQ. This CDR3 contains 14 residues.

The V gene is TRBV25-1, the J gene TRBJ1-6, with a tentative D call TRBD1 (5 bases). CDR1 and CDR2 from the germline V gene are MGHDK and SYGVNS. The germline V and J ends were trimmed by 3 bases and 9 bases, with 12 bases remaining between them. The CDR3 has 14 residues. CDR3 nucleotide sequence: TGTGCCAGCAGTGATTGGGGGAGGATTTCACCCCTCCACTTT. Translation: CASSDWGRISPLHF.

The chain couples TRBV11-3 to TRBJ1-6; D call uncertain. V lost 5 bases and J 8 bases, leaving 16 bases between the germline ends. From germline, CDR1 is SGHNT and CDR2 YENEEA. CDR3 length: 15 amino acids. CDR3 region: CASSAYRASYSPLHF. The CDR3 nucleotides read TGTGCCAGCAGCGCCTACCGGGCCTCTTATTCACCCCTCCACTTT.

J is TRBJ2-3 and V is TRBV6-8, with 7 nucleotides matching TRBD1. The V gene's germline CDR1 is MNHGY and CDR2 SAAAGT. The CDR3 covers 15 residues. The V gene end was trimmed by 1 base and the J gene end by 2 bases; junction bases not matched to a gene: 3. The CDR3 here is CASSYWGTDTDTQYF. In DNA form, the CDR3 reads TGTGCCAGCAGTTACTGGGGGACAGACACAGATACGCAGTATTTT.

The genes are TRBV7-6 and TRBJ2-3; no firm D call. Germline loops: CDR1 SGHVS, CDR2 FNYEAQ. The CDR3 runs to 14 residues. Trimming removed 2 bases at V and 7 bases at J, with 13 bases between. The CDR3 here is CASSLKANPYTQYF. The CDR3 nucleotides read TGTGCCAGCAGCTTAAAAGCTAATCCCTATACGCAGTATTTT.

This clone was detected once. This rearrangement joins TRBV7-7 to TRBJ1-2; no definite D call. The germline V and J ends were trimmed by 4 bases and 8 bases, with 29 bases remaining between them. Germline loops: CDR1 SSHAT, CDR2 FNYEAQ (reference sequence). The CDR3 has 18 amino acids. CDR3 protein: CASSSTDPFASRLEGYTF. CDR3 nucleotides: TGTGCCAGCAGCTCTACTGACCCCTTCGCGTCCAGGTTGGAAGGCTACACCTTC. Filled out from reference TRBV7-7 and TRBJ1-2, the complete variable domain reads GAGVSQSPRYKVTKRGQDVTLRCDPISSHATLYWYQQALGQGPEFLTYFNYEAQPDKSGLPSDRFSAERPEGSISTLTIQRTEQRDSAMYRCASSSTDPFASRLEGYTFGSGTRLTVV.

CDR3 in amino acids: CASSQRKAGMETQYF. DNA of the CDR3: TGTGCCAGCAGCCAGCGGAAAGCGGGTATGGAGACCCAGTACTTC. The V call is TRBV7-5, the J call TRBJ2-5; no check of the table's D call, TRBD2, against the DNA was made. TRBV7-5 is given as a pseudogene. The CDR3 has 15 residues.

The rearrangement links TRBV10-3 to TRBJ1-2; tentatively, D is TRBD1 (6 bases). The CDR3 contains 12 residues. Trimming pared 2 bases from V and 7 bases from J, leaving 8 bases between. Germline loops: CDR1 ENHRY, CDR2 SYGVKD. The CDR3 is CAISERQAGYTF. DNA of the CDR3: TGTGCCATCAGTGAGAGACAGGCTGGCTACACCTTC.

This chain joins TRBV18 and TRBJ2-5, with a tentative D call TRBD2 (5 bases). The germline V gene encodes CDR1 KGHSH and CDR2 LQKENI. The CDR3 has 15 residues. The germline V and J ends were trimmed by 3 bases and 3 bases, with 14 bases remaining between them. The CDR3 DNA reads as TGTGCCAGCTCACCGACCCTAGACGGGGAAGAGACCCAGTACTTC. It is translated as CASSPTLDGEETQYF.

V and J are TRBV5-1 and TRBJ2-6, with 9 positions matching TRBD1. The junction had 7 bases not matched to a gene; V was cut back by 3 bases and J by 0 bases. Per the germline V gene, CDR1 is SGHRS and CDR2 is YFSETQ. This CDR3 comprises 18 residues. In DNA form, the CDR3 reads TGCGCCAGCAGCTACATGGGACAGGGAGTCTCTGGGGCCAACGTCCTGACTTTC. This encodes CASSYMGQGVSGANVLTF.

Worth noting for this clone: Mismatch with germline at one junction end may stem from a read error. In nucleotides, the CDR3 is TGCAGCGCATCGCGAGGGGGCGAGAATAACTATAGCTACACCTTC. Translated: CSASRGGENNYSYTF. This chain joins TRBV29-1 and TRBJ1-2; 7 nucleotides align to TRBD1. Germline V gene lookup returns CDR1 SQVTM and CDR2 ANQGSEA. There are 15 residues in the CDR3.

V usage is TRBV28 and J usage is TRBJ1-5; the D is unclear. The CDR3 loop spans 12 amino acids. The V end lost 8 bases, the J end lost 0 bases, and 5 bases lay between the germline ends. Germline loops: CDR1 MDHEN, CDR2 SYDVKM. DNA for the CDR3: TGTGCCAGCCGAAGTAGCAATCAGCCCCAGCATTTT. The encoded protein is CASRSSNQPQHF.

The sample holds one count of this clone. The J gene is TRBJ2-1, the V gene TRBV7-4, with D maybe TRBD2 (7 bases). Per germline, CDR1 SGHVT and CDR2 SQSDAQ. Trimming took 5 bases from V and 5 from J, leaving 16 bases between them. CDR3 length equals 15 residues. The CDR3 sequence: CASSPPGGGDNEQFF. The CDR3 DNA reads TGTGCCAGCAGCCCTCCGGGGGGCGGGGACAATGAGCAGTTCTTC.

V gene TRBV30 combines with J gene TRBJ1-3; D not resolved. V lost 3 bases and J lost 9, with 9 bases in between. The length of the CDR3 is 11 residues. The germline V gene encodes CDR1 GTSNPN and CDR2 SVGIG (reference sequence). This CDR3 is CAWSTRSTIYF. The CDR3 DNA sequence: TGTGCCTGGAGCACCCGGTCCACCATATATTTT.

The chain joins TRBV5-1 to TRBJ2-2; 8 nucleotides match TRBD1. J lost 0 bases, V lost 6 bases, and 4 bases had no gene match. The CDR3 has 15 amino acids. The germline V gene has CDR1 SGHRS and CDR2 YFSETQ. CDR3 region: CASTETGANTGELFF. For the CDR3, the DNA is TGCGCCAGCACCGAGACAGGGGCGAACACCGGGGAGCTGTTTTTT.

The V gene is TRBV25-1, the J gene TRBJ1-1; the D gene is possibly TRBD1 (6 bases). The V end was cut by 7 bases, the J end by 7 bases, with 16 bases between. CDR1 is MGHDK, CDR2 SYGVNS, per germline. The CDR3 runs to 13 residues. This CDR3 is CASTSGAWDEAFF. The CDR3 DNA reads as TGTGCCAGCACCTCAGGGGCGTGGGATGAAGCTTTCTTT.

The chain is built from TRBV11-3 and TRBJ2-2, with TRBD2 as a possible D gene (5 bases). Trimming cost V 3 bases and J 5 bases, with 16 bases left between them. The CDR3 loop spans 16 amino acids. The V gene's germline CDR1 is SGHNT and CDR2 YENEEA. Here the CDR3 DNA reads TGTGCCAGCAGCTTGTACCGGGAAGTGAGGACCGGGGAGCTGTTTTTT. Its protein product is CASSLYREVRTGELFF.

The CDR3 DNA reads TGTGCCAGCAGTAATGCCCTTTCGGGGACCGGGGAGCTGTTTTTT. This codes for CASSNALSGTGELFF. The chain is built from TRBV6-7 and TRBJ2-2, with D perhaps matching TRBD2 (5 bases). TRBV6-7 is filed as an ORF, its function uncertain. The CDR3 is made up of 15 amino acids. V lost 5 bases, J lost 5 bases, and 15 bases lay in between.

The J gene is TRBJ2-3, the V gene TRBV6-8; D is perhaps TRBD2 (5 bases). Germline V gene sequence: CDR1 MNHGY, CDR2 SAAAGT. This CDR3 comprises 19 residues. Trimming cost V 0 bases and J 2 bases, with 21 bases left between them. CDR3 loop: CASSYSIASPTRVTDTQYF. DNA of the CDR3: TGTGCCAGCAGTTACTCGATCGCTAGTCCCACGCGGGTCACAGATACGCAGTATTTT.

This sequence joins TRBV11-3 and TRBJ2-3; D may match TRBD1 or TRBD2 (6 bases each). The CDR3 covers 16 residues. Trimming cost V 2 bases and J 0 bases, with 12 bases left between them. In germline, CDR1 is SGHNT, CDR2 YENEEA. CDR3 residues: CASSLSGALSTDTQYF. CDR3 DNA: TGTGCCAGCAGCTTATCGGGGGCGCTAAGCACAGATACGCAGTATTTT.

This rearrangement joins TRBV11-3 to TRBJ2-1; perhaps D is TRBD1 or TRBD2 (6 bases each). V lost 5 bases, J lost 8 bases, and 19 bases lay in between. The CDR3 extends over 15 amino acids. Germline CDR1 is SGHNT and CDR2 is YENEEA. The CDR3 nucleotides read TGTGCCAGCAGCCGGAGGGGGGTTGGAGAGGATGAGCAGTTCTTC. It translates to CASSRRGVGEDEQFF.

The V and J genes are TRBV29-1 and TRBJ2-2; D may be TRBD1 or TRBD2 (5 bases each). The germline V gene has CDR1 SQVTM and CDR2 ANQGSEA. The CDR3 runs 15 residues. V was shortened by 7 bases and J by 6 bases, with 21 bases between the two germline ends. The CDR3 is CSARRAGQGSGELFF. The CDR3 nucleotides read TGCAGCGCACGAAGGGCGGGCCAGGGATCCGGGGAGCTGTTTTTT.

CDR3 DNA: TGTGCCATCAGCCGGGTAGGGGCCTACGAGCAGTACTTC. This gives the protein CAISRVGAYEQYF. This chain joins TRBV6-8 and TRBJ2-7, with a tentative D call TRBD1 (5 bases). Trimming took 10 bases from V and 2 from J, leaving 15 bases between them. CDR1 is MNHGY, CDR2 SAAAGT, per germline. This CDR3 has 13 amino acids.